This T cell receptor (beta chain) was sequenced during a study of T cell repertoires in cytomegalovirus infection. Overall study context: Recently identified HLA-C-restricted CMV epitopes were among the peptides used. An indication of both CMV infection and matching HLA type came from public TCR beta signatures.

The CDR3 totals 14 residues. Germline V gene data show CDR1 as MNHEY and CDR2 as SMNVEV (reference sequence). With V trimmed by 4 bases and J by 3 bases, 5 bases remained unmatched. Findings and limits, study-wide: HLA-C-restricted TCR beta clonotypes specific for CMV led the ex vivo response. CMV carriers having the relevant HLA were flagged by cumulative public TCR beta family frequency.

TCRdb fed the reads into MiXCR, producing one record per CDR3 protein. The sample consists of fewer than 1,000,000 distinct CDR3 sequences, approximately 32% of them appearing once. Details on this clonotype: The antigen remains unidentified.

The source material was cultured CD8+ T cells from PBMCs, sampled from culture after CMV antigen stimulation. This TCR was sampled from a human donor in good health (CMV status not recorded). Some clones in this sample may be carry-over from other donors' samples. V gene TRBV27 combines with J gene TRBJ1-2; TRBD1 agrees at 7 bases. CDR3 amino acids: CASSYGRGDYGYTF. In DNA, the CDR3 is TGTGCCAGCAGTTACGGCAGGGGGGACTATGGCTACACCTTC.